This T cell receptor (beta chain) was sequenced during a study of blood T cell repertoires in COVID-19. For the study at large: From T cells, B-cell-depleted T cells, or PBMCs came the material, which was cDNA or gDNA.

Study processing details: Reference gene primer amplification gave estimated nucleated cell counts. Sequencing used immunoSEQ multiplex PCR; TCRdb keeps in-frame clones, though not all of them. V and J calls and clone size are copied from that table; D and trimming were computed from the DNA. The sample holds more than 95,000 clones, approximately 88% seen once. This CDR3 has 12 amino acids. Germline CDR1 SGHNT, CDR2 YENEEA. V lost 5 bases, J lost 3 bases, and 5 bases lay in between. The chain combines TRBV11-3 with TRBJ2-1; D gene unclear. This clonotype originated in a man in his sixties with acute or convalescent COVID-19. The sequencing input was peripheral blood. The CDR3 here is CASSAYYNEQFF. The CDR3 DNA is TGTGCCAGCAGCGCCTACTACAATGAGCAGTTCTTC.